The subject of this entry is one TCR beta chain. Its antigen remains unknown. The data originate from a study of PD-1 blockade in classical Hodgkin lymphoma. The CDR3 covers 14 residues. V was clipped by 3 bases and J by 2 bases, with 10 bases between them. The germline V gene has CDR1 LNHDA and CDR2 SQIVND (reference sequence). Time point given: cycle 4 day 1 (C4D1), after six to seven weeks of nivolumab. There was relapse after autologous stem cell transplantation in every patient, and there was variation in brentuximab vedotin exposure. The patients, who had relapsed/refractory classical Hodgkin lymphoma, achieved best responses of complete response, partial response or progressive disease. Whole-study findings and limits: TCR diversity at baseline was reported to be reduced in newly diagnosed patients relative to healthy donors. Factors driving the repertoire differences, possibly disease activity or prior therapy, remain undefined.

The table came from immunoSEQ multiplex PCR; TCRdb's copy has only in-frame clones and leaves some out. The sample includes tens of thousands of clones, roughly nine tenths of them seen just once. V is TRBV19 and J is TRBJ1-1, with D perhaps matching TRBD1 (5 bases). This sequence was found in a human donor with classical Hodgkin lymphoma. The sequenced sample was peripheral blood mononuclear cells (PBMCs), obtained before the fourth cycle of nivolumab. The CDR3 sequence: CASSMGLTNTEAFF. CDR3 nucleotide sequence: TGTGCCAGTAGTATGGGGCTGACCAACACTGAAGCTTTCTTT.